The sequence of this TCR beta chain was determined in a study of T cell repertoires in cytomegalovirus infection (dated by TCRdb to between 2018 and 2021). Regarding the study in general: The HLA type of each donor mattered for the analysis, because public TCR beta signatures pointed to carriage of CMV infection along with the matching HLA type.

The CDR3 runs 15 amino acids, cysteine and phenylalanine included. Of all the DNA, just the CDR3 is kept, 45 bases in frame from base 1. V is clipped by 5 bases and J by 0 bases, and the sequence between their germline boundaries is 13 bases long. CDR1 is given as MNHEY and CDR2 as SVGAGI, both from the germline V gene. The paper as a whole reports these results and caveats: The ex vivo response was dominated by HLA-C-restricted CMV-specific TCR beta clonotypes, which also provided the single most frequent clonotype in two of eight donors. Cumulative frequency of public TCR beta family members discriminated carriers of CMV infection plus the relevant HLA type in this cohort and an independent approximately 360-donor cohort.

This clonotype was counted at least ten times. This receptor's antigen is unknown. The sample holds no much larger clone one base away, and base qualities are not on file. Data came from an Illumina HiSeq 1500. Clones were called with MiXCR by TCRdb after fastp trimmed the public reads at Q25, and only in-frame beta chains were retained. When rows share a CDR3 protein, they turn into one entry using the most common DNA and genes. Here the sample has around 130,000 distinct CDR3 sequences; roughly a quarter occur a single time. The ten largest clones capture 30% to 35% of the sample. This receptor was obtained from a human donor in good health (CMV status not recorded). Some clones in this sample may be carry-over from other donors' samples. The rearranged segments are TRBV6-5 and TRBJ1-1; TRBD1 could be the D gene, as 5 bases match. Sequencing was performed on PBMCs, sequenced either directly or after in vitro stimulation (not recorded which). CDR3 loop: CASSPRGPLNTEAFF. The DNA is TGTGCCAGCAGTCCCCGGGGCCCTTTGAACACTGAAGCTTTCTTT.